Listed here is a single T cell receptor beta chain. What it binds is not known. Germline CDR1 reads KGHSH; CDR2 reads LQKENI. The CDR3 covers 17 residues. Trimming took 8 bases from V and 0 from J; bases not matched to a gene: 13. Profiled with immunoSEQ multiplex PCR; TCRdb holds only in-frame clones, not every one. The sample has over 100,000 clones, around 81% seen once. The data are from a study of T cell responses to AZD1222 COVID-19 vaccine. Study as a whole: Samples with a second dose at about 4 or about 12 weeks were pooled together.

The study, taken as a whole, reports: Nearly half of unique spike-specific TCRs reportedly avoided B.1.351 and B.1.1.7 mutated regions. Donors were largely white British and mainly female; clonal diversity was possibly underestimated. Baseline seropositivity characterized only a handful of AZD1222 recipients.

This receptor was taken from an adult in good health. The chain links TRBV18 to TRBJ1-5; 7 bases align to TRBD1. The sample in question was peripheral blood, obtained on day 0 of AZD1222 vaccination. CDR3 DNA: TGTGCCAGCGCCCTCCAGGGGGGTCAAAATAGCAATCAGCCCCAGCATTTT. It codes for CASALQGGQNSNQPQHF.